The 23 T cell receptor beta chains in this list originate from one sample, sequenced in a study of identical twins. TCRdb reprocessed the 5' RACE reads via MiXCR and lists one record per CDR3 protein. The data show 550,000 to 800,000 distinct CDR3 sequences, with about 7.1% seen just once and roughly 1.6% held by the top ten. This sample also appeared in a second study, on yellow fever vaccine responses in identical twins.

Sequencing was performed on PBMCs. These receptor sequences come from a woman in her late teens or twenties in good health.

This clonotype was detected many times. J is TRBJ2-7 and V is TRBV5-1; 7 bases fit TRBD2. Germline loops: CDR1 SGHRS, CDR2 YFSETQ. Trimming took 4 bases from V and 6 from J; bases not matched to a gene: 7. The CDR3 has 13 residues. CDR3 coding DNA: TGCGCCAGCAGCCGGGACTATCAGGGCGAGCAGTACGTC. It specifies CASSRDYQGEQYV.

This clonotype occurred a few times. This sequence joins TRBV2 and TRBJ2-3; 8 bases agree with TRBD2. The V and J ends lost 0 bases and 6 bases, in that order; junction bases with no gene match: 8. In germline, CDR1 is SNHLY, CDR2 FYNNEI. The CDR3 has 16 amino acids. CDR3 sequence (DNA): TGTGCCAGCAGTGAAGCACTAGCGGCTCTCTCCGATACGCAGTATTTT. It specifies CASSEALAALSDTQYF.

As concerns this clonotype: At one boundary the junction diverges from the germline segment, which might be a read error. V is TRBV24-1 and J is TRBJ2-2, with 15 bases fitting TRBD2. This CDR3 spans 22 amino acids. Germline V gene lookup returns CDR1 KGHDR and CDR2 SFDVKD. This CDR3 is CAASYPTGTSGRTSSNTGELFF. As DNA, the CDR3 is TGTGCCGCCAGTTATCCCACCGGGACTAGCGGGAGGACCTCCTCGAACACCGGGGAGCTGTTTTTT.

The chain uses TRBV2 and TRBJ1-1, with D unclear. With 10 bases removed from V and 0 bases from J, the gap between germline ends came to 15 bases. This CDR3 has 14 residues. The V gene's germline CDR1 is SNHLY and CDR2 FYNNEI. The CDR3 is CATIQRTVNTEAFF. For the CDR3, the DNA is TGTGCCACCATACAACGGACGGTGAACACTGAAGCTTTCTTT.

The CDR3: CASSQGVQTYEQYF. The CDR3 DNA sequence: TGTGCCAGCAGCCAAGGTGTACAGACCTACGAGCAGTACTTC. J is TRBJ2-7 and V is TRBV3-1; D gene uncertain. The V gene's germline CDR1 is LGHDT and CDR2 YNNKEL (reference sequence). The V and J ends lost 1 base and 2 bases respectively, with 9 bases between them. CDR3 length: 14 amino acids.

This clonotype was observed a handful of times. The V call is TRBV3-1, the J call TRBJ1-1; 7 bases map to TRBD1. This CDR3 comprises 16 residues. The V gene's germline CDR1 is LGHDT and CDR2 YNNKEL (reference sequence). V trimming: 0 bases; J trimming: 3 bases; junction bases outside the gene matches: 7. This CDR3 is CASSQDLGTVDTEAFF. For the CDR3, the DNA is TGTGCCAGCAGCCAAGACCTGGGGACAGTGGACACTGAAGCTTTCTTT.

The chain is built from TRBV28 and TRBJ2-1; 8 bases align to TRBD2. The CDR3 consists of 14 residues. Trimming cost V 11 bases and J 0 bases; bases outside gene matches: 6. CDR1 MDHEN and CDR2 SYDVKM come from the germline V gene. CDR3 in amino acids: CAGKGTSSYNEQFF. CDR3 bases: TGTGCCGGCAAGGGGACTAGCTCCTACAATGAGCAGTTCTTC.

The table lists this clonotype with a few counts. The gene calls are TRBV7-3 and TRBJ2-5; unclear D gene. Germline assignment: CDR1 SGHTA and CDR2 FQGTGA. V was clipped by 2 bases and J by 2 bases, with 12 bases between them. This CDR3 is 15 amino acids long. The CDR3 loop reads CASSLGFGPQETQYF. The CDR3 DNA reads as TGTGCCAGCAGCTTAGGTTTTGGCCCGCAAGAGACCCAGTACTTC.

The J gene is TRBJ2-7, the V gene TRBV6-1; D is perhaps TRBD1 (5 bases). V was cut by 7 bases and J by 2 bases, with 15 bases left in between. This CDR3 spans 14 amino acids. Germline CDR1 and CDR2: MNHNS and SASEGT. The CDR3 DNA follows: TGTGCCAGCAAAAGGTTACAGGTGACCTACGAGCAGTACTTC. Translating it yields CASKRLQVTYEQYF.

This clonotype has ten or more counts. V usage is TRBV11-2 and J usage is TRBJ2-7, with D tentatively TRBD1 (5 bases). The germline gives CDR1 SGHAT, CDR2 FQNNGV. V shed 6 bases and J shed 5 bases, with 20 bases lying between them. This CDR3 is 15 amino acids long. For the CDR3, the DNA is TGTGCCAGCAGAACAGGACGTCGGCCTAACGACGAGCAGTACTTC. The encoded protein is CASRTGRRPNDEQYF.

The chain combines TRBV12-3 or TRBV12-4 with TRBJ1-6; no firm D call. This CDR3 is 16 amino acids long. V shed 4 bases and J shed 1 base, with 11 bases lying between them. CDR3 protein: CASSSLRLSYNSPLHF. CDR3 DNA sequence: TGTGCCAGCAGTTCCCTACGACTGTCCTATAATTCACCCCTCCACTTT.

This clonotype was found a few times. This chain uses TRBV20-1 with TRBJ2-5; 9 bases are shared with TRBD1. J lost 0 bases, V lost 6 bases, and 5 bases had no gene match. Per the germline V gene, CDR1 is DFQATT and CDR2 is SNEGSKA (reference sequence). This CDR3 spans 14 amino acids. The CDR3 DNA reads TGCAGTGCGAAGACAGGGGGGGACCAAGAGACCCAGTACTTC. It encodes CSAKTGGDQETQYF.

The V and J genes are TRBV10-3 and TRBJ1-1; 7 nucleotides align to TRBD1. CDR1 ENHRY and CDR2 SYGVKD come from the germline V gene. The V gene end was trimmed by 5 bases and the J gene end by 7 bases; junction bases not matched to a gene: 7. The CDR3 runs 13 residues. CDR3 sequence: CAISRTGQFEAFF. In nucleotides, the CDR3 is TGTGCCATCAGTCGGACGGGACAGTTTGAAGCTTTCTTT.

The chain combines TRBV20-1 with TRBJ2-7, with TRBD1 matching 8 bases. This CDR3 is 15 amino acids long. Trimming took 2 bases from V and 5 from J; bases not matched to a gene: 11. CDR1 is DFQATT, CDR2 SNEGSKA, per germline (reference sequence). This CDR3 is CSARRTTGTGDEQYF. In nucleotides, the CDR3 is TGCAGTGCTAGACGCACCACCGGGACAGGAGACGAGCAGTACTTC.

The chain is built from TRBV11-2 and TRBJ1-2; tentative D call: TRBD1 (5 bases). This CDR3 spans 14 amino acids. CDR1 and CDR2 (germline): SGHAT, FQNNGV. Between the trimmed V and J ends, which lost 0 bases and 8 bases, there was a span of 13 bases. CDR3: CASSLEGPRGGYTF. The CDR3 region has the DNA TGTGCCAGCAGCTTAGAGGGACCCCGAGGGGGCTACACCTTC.

V and J are TRBV5-5 and TRBJ2-1; 8 nucleotides line up with TRBD1. This CDR3 spans 15 amino acids. Germline CDR1 SGHKS, CDR2 YYEKEE (reference sequence). Trimming cost V 5 bases and J 4 bases; bases outside gene matches: 8. DNA for the CDR3: TGTGCCAGCAGTTCGACAGGGGCGGAATACAATGAGCAGTTCTTC. Its translation: CASSSTGAEYNEQFF.

This clonotype was observed a handful of times. V and J are TRBV7-8 and TRBJ1-1; D not certain. The V end lost 6 bases, the J end lost 0 bases, and 17 bases lay between the germline ends. The germline V gene has CDR1 SGHVS and CDR2 FQNEAQ. CDR3 length equals 16 residues. The DNA of the CDR3 is TGTGCCAGCAGTTACCTACAGAGATCCATGAACACTGAAGCTTTCTTT. Amino acid sequence: CASSYLQRSMNTEAFF.

This clonotype was counted a few times. This chain joins TRBV6-5 and TRBJ1-1, with D possibly TRBD1 on 5 matching bases. The CDR3 loop spans 13 amino acids. The V gene lost 0 bases and the J gene lost 5 bases, with 7 bases spanning the gap. The germline V gene encodes CDR1 MNHEY and CDR2 SVGAGI. The CDR3 coding sequence is TGTGCCAGCAGTTACTCGTGGGGGACTGAAGCTTTCTTT. Protein product: CASSYSWGTEAFF.

This clonotype was recorded many times. In DNA, the CDR3 is TGTGCCAGCAGCCAAGACGGGACAGGGTTCTCTGGGGCCAACGTCCTGACTTTC. Its translation: CASSQDGTGFSGANVLTF. The V gene is TRBV4-2, the J gene TRBJ2-6; 9 bases agree with TRBD1. The CDR3 consists of 18 residues. Germline CDR1 LGHNA, CDR2 YNFKEQ. The ends lost 0 bases at V and 0 bases at J; junction bases unmatched: 3.

This clonotype was seen many times. The V gene is TRBV7-8, the J gene TRBJ2-7, with 10 bases aligning to TRBD2. The trim removed 5 bases at V and 2 bases at J, leaving 3 bases unmatched. The germline CDR1 and CDR2 sequences are SGHVS and FQNEAQ. There are 14 residues in the CDR3. The CDR3 sequence: CASSTGTSAYEQYF. For the CDR3, the DNA is TGTGCCAGCAGCACCGGGACTAGCGCCTACGAGCAGTACTTC.

This clonotype was counted at least ten times. The gene calls are TRBV6-1 and TRBJ2-3, with 10 nucleotides matching TRBD2. Germline V CDR1 and CDR2: MNHNS, SASEGT. The CDR3 contains 15 residues. Trimming at V came to 6 bases and at J to 1 base, leaving 4 bases not matched to a gene. The CDR3 protein is CASRLSGGGTDTQYF. The CDR3, as DNA: TGTGCCAGCAGACTAAGCGGGGGGGGCACAGATACGCAGTATTTT.

This clonotype occurred a few times. The V and J genes are TRBV20-1 and TRBJ2-7; maybe TRBD1 (6 bases). Trimming took off 4 bases at V and 3 bases at J, with 13 bases between the two ends. CDR3 length equals 13 residues. CDR1 and CDR2 (germline): DFQATT, SNEGSKA (reference sequence). CDR3 residues: CSATEAGDYEQYV. CDR3 DNA sequence: TGCAGTGCTACAGAGGCAGGGGACTACGAGCAGTACGTC.

The chain employs TRBV13 and TRBJ2-3; D tentatively fits TRBD1 or TRBD2 (5 bases each). V was trimmed by 5 bases and J by 1 base, leaving 13 bases between them. This CDR3 has 15 amino acids. Germline CDR1 reads PRHDT; CDR2 reads FYEKMQ (reference sequence). The CDR3 spells CASSMGRKGTDTQYF. CDR3 sequence (DNA): TGTGCCAGCAGCATGGGACGCAAAGGCACAGATACGCAGTATTTT.